This T cell receptor beta chain was retrieved from a study of cytomegalovirus exposure and HLA in healthy donors. The PCR employed 60 Vbeta primers together with 13 Jbeta primers. The repertoire was sequenced with immunoSEQ multiplex PCR; TCRdb's copy has only in-frame clones and lacks some. In the table there are under 200,000 clones, 70% to 80% of which are singletons. This clone has just a few counts. The germline V gene has CDR1 SQVTM and CDR2 ANQGSEA. Trimming shortened V by 1 base and J by 3 bases, and 7 bases separated the two germline ends. The length of the CDR3 is 12 residues. This sequence joins TRBV29-1 and TRBJ2-7; D uncertain. Sequencing used PBMCs. The source of this sequence is a woman between 40 and 50 years old in good health and CMV-seronegative. DNA of the CDR3: TGCAGCGTTGAAGCAGGCTTCTACGAGCAGTACTTC. Its translation is CSVEAGFYEQYF.